This TCR beta chain is from a study of neurological immune-mediated disorders. The cDNA was generated through 5'RACE incorporating 10-nucleotide random UMIs. A single run covered 15-18 subjects with over 170 million TCR-beta sequences. MiXCR was run by TCRdb on the 5' RACE reads, yielding one entry per CDR3 protein. The sample contains over 45,000 distinct CDR3 sequences, approximately 3.5% of which appear only once. The CDR3 length is 13 residues. Germline CDR1 reads MGHRA; CDR2 reads YSYEKL. Trimming pared 0 bases from V and 1 base from J, leaving 4 bases between. This clonotype was seen at least ten times.

The specimen was PBMCs. This chain uses TRBV4-1 with TRBJ2-7; the D is unclear. The sequence derives from a man aged 40-55 years with multiple sclerosis. CDR3 nucleotide sequence: TGCGCCAGCAGCCAAGAGGGATCCTACGAGCAGTACTTC. This gives the protein CASSQEGSYEQYF.